This T cell receptor (beta chain) was identified during a study of post-analysis software for immune sequencing data. Trimming removed 4 bases from V and 0 bases from J, with 6 bases in between. This CDR3 is 13 amino acids long. Germline-derived CDR1 and CDR2 are MNHEY and SVGAGI. cDNA libraries of TCR beta carried unique molecular identifiers. Each CDR3 protein gets one entry after TCRdb re-called the PCR reads with MiXCR. The repertoire holds roughly 160,000 distinct CDR3 sequences, with about 37% as singletons. This clonotype was found a few times. J is TRBJ1-1 and V is TRBV6-5; no firm D call. Sequenced material: blood, taken after autologous hematopoietic stem cell transplantation. This clonotype was sampled from a girl aged 5-17 years with multiple sclerosis. The CDR3 DNA reads TGTGCCAGCAGTTCCGGCTTGAACACTGAAGCTTTCTTT. It yields the protein CASSSGLNTEAFF.